This T cell receptor (beta chain) was found in a study of sequential checkpoint blockade in melanoma. Assay used: immunoSEQ multiplex PCR; TCRdb lists only in-frame clones, some missing. The sample yields more than 15,000 clones, under 85% seen once. Treatment: randomized to nivolumab then ipilimumab (arm A) or the reverse (arm B). Patients had received no earlier DNA-damaging chemotherapy. PBMC sorting kept live CD3+CD8+ cells without CD19 or CD56. This clone rates as medium-sized. V dropped 5 bases and J dropped 5; count of bases not matched to a gene: 7. Germline values: CDR1 SGHVS, CDR2 FNYEAQ. This CDR3 comprises 15 residues.

This chain links TRBV7-6 with TRBJ2-7, with 12 bases matching TRBD2. This TCR came from a human donor with melanoma. This material consisted of CD8+ T cells sorted from blood (inferred from file names), taken from a patient given nivolumab and ipilimumab in sequence. CDR3 bases: TGTGCCAGCAGCCCCGGACTAGCGGGGACCCACGAGCAGTACTTC. It is translated as CASSPGLAGTHEQYF.